The present TCR beta chain was sequenced within a study of PD-1 blockade in classical Hodgkin lymphoma. This clone was found once. The antigen is unknown. The repertoire was sequenced with immunoSEQ multiplex PCR; TCRdb's copy has only in-frame clones and lacks some. The sample shows roughly 52,000 clones, approximately 86% of them seen only once. Study-wide points: According to reports, newly diagnosed patients had lower baseline TCR diversity than healthy donors, and relapsed/refractory patients had lower baseline TCR diversity still.

Time point in this sample: cycle 4 day 1 (C4D1), after 5 to 7 weeks of nivolumab. All patients experienced relapse after autologous stem cell transplantation, and brentuximab vedotin exposure was variable. Patients reached a best response of complete response, partial response or progressive disease. CDR3 size: 12 residues. Germline CDR1 MDHEN, CDR2 SYDVKM. Trimming left V 5 bases short and J 9 bases short, with 11 bases between. This receptor was identified in a human donor with classical Hodgkin lymphoma. The chain has TRBV28 and TRBJ2-1; weak D call: TRBD2 (6 bases). The sequences come from peripheral blood mononuclear cells (PBMCs), collected before the fourth cycle of nivolumab. The CDR3 loop is CASSLAWSEQFF. The CDR3, as DNA: TGTGCCAGCAGTCTAGCGTGGAGTGAGCAGTTCTTC. The full variable domain, in which reference TRBV28 and TRBJ2-1 provide the parts outside the CDR3, is DVKVTQSSRYLVKRTGEKVFLECVQDMDHENMFWYRQDPGLGLRLIYFSYDVKMKEKGDIPEGYSVSREKKERFSLILESASTNQTSMYLCASSLAWSEQFFGPGTRLTVL.